The 14 T cell receptor beta chains given below trace back to one sample, sequenced in a study of shared clonotypes between healthy human individuals. The data were produced by immunoSEQ multiplex PCR, yet TCRdb's version contains in-frame clones alone and is incomplete. The sample records some 2,100,000 clones, 90% to 95% being singletons. CD45RO-negative CD8 cells positively selected for CCR7 made up the naive population, which excluded terminally differentiated effector memory CD45RA+ cells. The material sequenced was naive CD8+ T cells from PBMCs. All receptors derive from a young man in good health. Some clones in this sample may be carry-over from other donors' samples.

The chain has TRBV10-3 and TRBJ2-2, with a possible D match to TRBD1 (6 bases). CDR3 length equals 15 residues. CDR1 and CDR2 from the germline V gene are ENHRY and SYGVKD. With 3 bases removed from V and 5 bases from J, the gap between germline ends came to 13 bases. The CDR3 loop is CAISDGGGRTGELFF. CDR3 bases: TGTGCCATCAGTGATGGGGGCGGTCGGACCGGGGAGCTGTTTTTT.

V gene TRBV28 combines with J gene TRBJ2-7; 8 bases align to TRBD2. V lost 5 bases and J lost 2; bases outside the gene matches: 8. The V gene's germline CDR1 is MDHEN and CDR2 SYDVKM. The CDR3 spans 15 residues. CDR3 loop: CASSPDSGLAYEQYF. DNA for the CDR3: TGTGCCAGCAGTCCTGACTCGGGACTAGCCTACGAGCAGTACTTC.

This sequence joins TRBV9 and TRBJ1-4, with 10 nucleotides matching TRBD1. J gave up 7 bases and V 4 bases, and 4 bases lay outside the gene matches. There are 14 residues in the CDR3. From germline, CDR1 is SGDLS and CDR2 YYNGEE. In DNA, the CDR3 is TGTGCCAGCAGCCCGGGACAGGGGAGTGAAAAACTGTTTTTT. As protein: CASSPGQGSEKLFF.

V usage is TRBV5-6 and J usage is TRBJ1-5; the match to TRBD1 covers 11 bases. CDR1 and CDR2 from the germline V gene are SGHDT and YYEEEE. The CDR3 is 16 residues long. J lost 5 bases, V lost 0 bases, and 4 bases had no gene match. CDR3 in DNA: TGTGCCAGCAGCTTGGGAAGGACAGGGGGCCATCAGCCCCAGCATTTT. Its translation: CASSLGRTGGHQPQHF. The entire variable domain, with the rest obtained from reference TRBV5-6 and TRBJ1-5, is as follows: DAGVTQSPTHLIKTRGQQVTLRCSPKSGHDTVSWYQQALGQGPQFIFQYYEEEERQRGNFPDRFSGHQFPNYSSELNVNALLLGDSALYLCASSLGRTGGHQPQHFGDGTRLSIL.

The J gene is TRBJ1-2, the V gene TRBV7-8; 8 bases are shared with TRBD1. The V gene end was trimmed by 5 bases and the J gene end by 5 bases; junction bases not matched to a gene: 10. The CDR3 is 15 residues long. CDR1 is SGHVS and CDR2 is FQNEAQ in the germline V gene. The CDR3 reads CASSQGAGGWYGYTF. CDR3 coding DNA: TGTGCCAGCAGCCAGGGGGCCGGGGGTTGGTATGGCTACACCTTC.

The genes are TRBV19 and TRBJ1-1; the match to TRBD1 covers 9 bases. The germline V gene encodes CDR1 LNHDA and CDR2 SQIVND (reference sequence). The CDR3 runs to 15 residues. V lost 6 bases to trimming and J lost 11 bases; unmatched junction nucleotides: 16. The CDR3 loop is CASRWLGQGEVEAFF. The CDR3 nucleotides read TGTGCCAGTAGATGGTTGGGACAGGGAGAAGTAGAGGCTTTCTTT.

The chain links TRBV6-5 to TRBJ2-2; D ambiguous. Trimming stripped 0 bases from V and 6 bases from J, with 8 bases between. Germline V lookup: CDR1 MNHEY, CDR2 SVGAGI. This CDR3 region has 14 residues. The CDR3 here is CASSYSAGAGELFF. The CDR3 nucleotides read TGTGCCAGCAGTTACTCAGCAGGAGCCGGGGAGCTGTTTTTT.

The chain employs TRBV19 and TRBJ2-7; 10 bases match TRBD2. Germline lookup yields CDR1 LNHDA and CDR2 SQIVND (reference sequence). The CDR3 sequence is 18 residues long. Trimming at V came to 5 bases and at J to 0 bases, leaving 13 bases not matched to a gene. CDR3 DNA sequence: TGTGCCAGTAGTTTGGCTAGCGGGAGATGGACGAGCTCCTACGAGCAGTACTTC. It yields the protein CASSLASGRWTSSYEQYF.

V and J are TRBV4-1 and TRBJ2-7; 9 bases are a match to TRBD1. CDR1 is MGHRA, CDR2 YSYEKL, per germline. This CDR3 spans 16 amino acids. V was pared by 2 bases and J by 3 bases, with 8 bases of the junction left unmatched. The CDR3, as DNA: TGCGCCAGCAGCCAAAGAGGTGGGACAGGGAACTACGAGCAGTACTTC. Translation gives CASSQRGGTGNYEQYF.

V is TRBV5-6 and J is TRBJ2-1; 14 positions match TRBD2. Germline values: CDR1 SGHDT, CDR2 YYEEEE. This CDR3 has 16 residues. V lost 4 bases and J lost 7; bases outside the gene matches: 7. For the CDR3, the DNA is TGTGCCAGCAGCCATCCCAGACTAGCGGGGGGGAATGAGCAGTTCTTC. This sequence encodes CASSHPRLAGGNEQFF.

This chain uses TRBV7-9 with TRBJ2-5, with 15 nucleotides matching TRBD2. The CDR3 totals 16 residues. The germline V gene encodes CDR1 SEHNR and CDR2 FQNEAQ (reference sequence). The trim removed 5 bases at V and 2 bases at J, leaving 3 bases unmatched. In DNA form, the CDR3 reads TGTGCCAGCAGCGGAGGGACTAGCGGGAGGCAAGAGACCCAGTACTTC. The encoded protein is CASSGGTSGRQETQYF.

The chain recombines TRBV7-6 with TRBJ2-1; 12 bases line up with TRBD2. The V gene's germline CDR1 is SGHVS and CDR2 FNYEAQ. This CDR3 spans 15 amino acids. The junction had 6 bases not matched to a gene; V was cut back by 5 bases and J by 7 bases. The CDR3: CASSLVTSGGNEQFF. In DNA, the CDR3 is TGTGCCAGCAGCCTTGTCACTAGCGGGGGGAATGAGCAGTTCTTC.

This clone was observed a handful of times. The chain recombines TRBV19 with TRBJ1-2, with unresolved D. In germline, CDR1 is LNHDA, CDR2 SQIVND (reference sequence). V dropped 6 bases and J dropped 6 bases, with 8 bases sitting between them. This CDR3 region has 11 residues. The CDR3 DNA reads TGTGCCAGTAGCCGGGCGGATGGCTACACCTTC. Its translation: CASSRADGYTF. Full variable domain (rest looked up from reference TRBV19 and TRBJ1-2): DGGITQSPKYLFRKEGQNVTLSCEQNLNHDAMYWYRQDPGQGLRLIYYSQIVNDFQKGDIAEGYSVSREKKESFPLTVTSAQKNPTAFYLCASSRADGYTFGSGTRLTVV.

The V call is TRBV7-9, the J call TRBJ2-2; TRBD2 aligns across 7 bases. From germline, CDR1 is SEHNR and CDR2 FQNEAQ (reference sequence). V lost 5 bases and J lost 2; bases outside the gene matches: 14. The CDR3 is made up of 18 amino acids. This CDR3 is CASSTPFMGGPNTGELFF. CDR3 nucleotide sequence: TGTGCCAGCAGCACCCCGTTTATGGGAGGGCCTAACACCGGGGAGCTGTTTTTT.